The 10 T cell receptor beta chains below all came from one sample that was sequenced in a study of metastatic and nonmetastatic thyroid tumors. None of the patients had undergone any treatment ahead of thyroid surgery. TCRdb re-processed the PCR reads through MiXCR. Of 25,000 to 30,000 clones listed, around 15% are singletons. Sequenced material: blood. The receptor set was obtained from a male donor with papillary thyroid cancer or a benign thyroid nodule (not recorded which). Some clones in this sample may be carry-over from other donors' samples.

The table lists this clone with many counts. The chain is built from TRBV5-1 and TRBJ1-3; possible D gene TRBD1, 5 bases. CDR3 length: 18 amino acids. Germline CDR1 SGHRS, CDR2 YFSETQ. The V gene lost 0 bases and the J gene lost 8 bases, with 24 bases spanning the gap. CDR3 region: CASSLAPPGPNLAYTIYF. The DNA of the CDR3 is TGCGCCAGCAGCTTGGCTCCTCCGGGACCAAATTTGGCGTACACCATATATTTT.

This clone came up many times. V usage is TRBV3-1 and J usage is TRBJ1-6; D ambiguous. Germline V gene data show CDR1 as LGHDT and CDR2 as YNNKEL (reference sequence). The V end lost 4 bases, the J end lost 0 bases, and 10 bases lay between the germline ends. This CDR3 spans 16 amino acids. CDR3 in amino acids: CASSRGVSSYNSPLHF. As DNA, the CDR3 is TGTGCCAGCAGCCGAGGAGTAAGCTCCTATAATTCACCCCTCCACTTT.

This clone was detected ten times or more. The DNA for the CDR3 is TGCGCCAGCAGCGTCGGGACAGGTTCCTACGAGCAGTACTTC. Translating it yields CASSVGTGSYEQYF. The chain employs TRBV5-1 and TRBJ2-7; 8 nucleotides align to TRBD1. The trim removed 4 bases at V and 1 base at J, leaving 4 bases unmatched. Per the germline V gene, CDR1 is SGHRS and CDR2 is YFSETQ. The CDR3 is made up of 14 amino acids. Full variable domain (rest looked up from reference TRBV5-1 and TRBJ2-7): KAGVTQTPRYLIKTRGQQVTLSCSPISGHRSVSWYQQTPGQGLQFLFEYFSETQRNKGNFPGRFSGRQFSNSRSEMNVSTLELGDSALYLCASSVGTGSYEQYFGPGTRLTVT.

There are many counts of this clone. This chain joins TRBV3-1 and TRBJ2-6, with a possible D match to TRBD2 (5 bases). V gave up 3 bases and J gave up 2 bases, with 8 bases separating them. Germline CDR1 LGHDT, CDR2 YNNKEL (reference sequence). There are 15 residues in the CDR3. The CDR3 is CASSQLRAGANVLTF. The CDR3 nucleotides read TGTGCCAGCAGCCAGTTGAGGGCTGGGGCCAACGTCCTGACTTTC.

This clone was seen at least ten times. The CDR3 sequence: CASSFRSSNTEAFF. The CDR3, as DNA: TGTGCCAGCAGTTTCAGGTCCTCGAACACTGAAGCTTTCTTT. The chain uses TRBV6-1 and TRBJ1-1; no clear D. V was pared by 5 bases and J by 1 base, with 11 bases between. The CDR3 sequence is 14 residues long. Per germline, CDR1 MNHNS and CDR2 SASEGT.

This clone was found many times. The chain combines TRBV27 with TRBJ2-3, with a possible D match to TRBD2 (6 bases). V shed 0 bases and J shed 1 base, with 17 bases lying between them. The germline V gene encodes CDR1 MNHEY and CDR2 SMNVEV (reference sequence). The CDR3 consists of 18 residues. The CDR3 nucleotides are TGTGCCAGCAGTTTATCTGTTTCGGGGGACGGTCGCACAGATACGCAGTATTTT. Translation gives CASSLSVSGDGRTDTQYF.

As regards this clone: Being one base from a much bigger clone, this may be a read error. This CDR3 is CASSDVSIDTKYF. Here the CDR3 DNA reads TGCGCCAGCAGTGACGTTAGCATAGATACGAAGTATTTT. This chain links TRBV10-1 with TRBJ2-3; no reliable D call. CDR3 size: 13 residues. Per the germline V gene, CDR1 is WNHNN and CDR2 is SYGVQD (reference sequence).

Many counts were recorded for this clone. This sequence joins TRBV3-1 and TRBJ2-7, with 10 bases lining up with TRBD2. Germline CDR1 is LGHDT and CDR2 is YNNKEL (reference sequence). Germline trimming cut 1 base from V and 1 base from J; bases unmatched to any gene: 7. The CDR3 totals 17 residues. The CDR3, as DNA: TGTGCCAGCAGCCAAGGCACTAGCGGGACCTTTTCCTACGAGCAGTACTTC. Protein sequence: CASSQGTSGTFSYEQYF.

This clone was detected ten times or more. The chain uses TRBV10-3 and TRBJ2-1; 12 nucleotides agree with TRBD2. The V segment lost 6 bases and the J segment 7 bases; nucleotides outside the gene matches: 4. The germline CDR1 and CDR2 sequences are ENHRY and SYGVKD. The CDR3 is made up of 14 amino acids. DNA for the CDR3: TGTGCCATCAGGCTAGCGGGAGGGTCAAATGAGCAGTTCTTC. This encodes CAIRLAGGSNEQFF.

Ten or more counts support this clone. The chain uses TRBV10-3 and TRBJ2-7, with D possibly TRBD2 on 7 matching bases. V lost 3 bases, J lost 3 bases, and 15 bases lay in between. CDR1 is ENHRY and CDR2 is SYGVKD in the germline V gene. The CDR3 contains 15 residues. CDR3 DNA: TGTGCCATCAGTGAAGGCGGGGGCAGGGACTACGAGCAGTACTTC. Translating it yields CAISEGGGRDYEQYF.